A selection of T cell receptor beta chains follows, all from one sample in a study of blood T cell repertoires in COVID-19. The protocol was immunoSEQ multiplex PCR, while the TCRdb copy is restricted to in-frame clones and leaves out a portion. Among more than 100,000 clones listed, about 89% were seen once. Input material: peripheral blood. The receptor set was obtained from a woman aged 60-75 years with acute or convalescent COVID-19. CDR3s include the opening cysteine and the closing phenylalanine or tryptophan. The D gene is left open where the match is weak. Only part of the rows carry a size: once, few, many, or a class if the clone is expanded.

clone_size	v_call	j_call	d_call	cdr3_nt	cdr3_aa
once	TRBV6-5	TRBJ2-3	.	TGTGCCAGCAGTTACAGGGGGCTAGCGCGGAATACGCAGTATTTT	CASSYRGLARNTQYF
.	TRBV5-4	TRBJ2-3	TRBD2	TGTGCCAGCAGCTTGGCTAGCGGGAGAACAGATACGCAGTATTTT	CASSLASGRTDTQYF
once	TRBV27	TRBJ2-3	TRBD2	TGTGCCAGCAGCCTCAGACTAGCGGGGATAGATACGCAGTATTTT	CASSLRLAGIDTQYF
.	TRBV6-5	TRBJ2-7	.	TGTGCCAGCAGCGCTACCGGGGGACGTTACGAGCAGTACTTC	CASSATGGRYEQYF
few	TRBV14	TRBJ2-1	TRBD2	TGTGCCAGCAGCCAAGTTCGGGGACTAGCGGGGTTGAGCTCCTACAATGAGCAGTTCTTC	CASSQVRGLAGLSSYNEQFF
once	TRBV19	TRBJ2-5	TRBD2	TGTGCCAGTAGCGGACTAGCGGGAGGCATTGGGGAGACCCAGTACTTC	CASSGLAGGIGETQYF
.	TRBV28	TRBJ2-3	.	TGTGCCAGCAGGTTAGGAGTAACTAGCACAGATACGCAGTATTTT	CASRLGVTSTDTQYF
once	TRBV19	TRBJ2-2	.	TGTGCCAGTAGTATGAATCGCCAGTCCACCGGGGAGCTGTTTTTT	CASSMNRQSTGELFF
few	TRBV18	TRBJ1-1	TRBD1	TGTGCCAGCTCGCCGGGACAGGACACTGAAGCTTTCTTT	CASSPGQDTEAFF
.	TRBV19	TRBJ1-5	.	TGTGCCAGTAGCCGGACAGAACCTCTTCCCAATCAGCCCCAGCATTTT	CASSRTEPLPNQPQHF
.	TRBV25-1	TRBJ2-3	TRBD2	TGTGCCAGCAGTGACCCCCGGGCGGGAGGGCGGACAGATACGCAGTATTTT	CASSDPRAGGRTDTQYF
.	TRBV6-5	TRBJ2-2	.	TGTGCCAGCAGTCCCCAGGTCAACACCGGGGAGCTGTTTTTT	CASSPQVNTGELFF
.	TRBV11-3	TRBJ2-3	TRBD2	TGTGCCAGCAGCTTAGAAAGCGGGAGGAACACAGATACGCAGTATTTT	CASSLESGRNTDTQYF
.	TRBV2	TRBJ1-2	.	TGTGCCAGCCTCAGAGGAGAATTCGATGGCTACACCTTC	CASLRGEFDGYTF
.	TRBV13	TRBJ1-2	TRBD1	TGTGCCAGCAGCTCCCAAGGGACAGCCGCCTTTAACTATGGCTACACCTTC	CASSSQGTAAFNYGYTF
.	TRBV6-1	TRBJ2-1	TRBD2	TGTGCCAGCAGTGAAAGGGGGCTAGCGGGAGTTCCCAATGAGCAGTTCTTC	CASSERGLAGVPNEQFF
.	TRBV11-2	TRBJ1-1	.	TGTGCCAGCAGCTTTCAAGACTCGGGGACTGAAGCTTTCTTT	CASSFQDSGTEAFF
.	TRBV25-1	TRBJ2-1	TRBD2	TGTGCCAGCAGTGAAGGGAGCGGGACCTCCTACAATGAGCAGTTCTTC	CASSEGSGTSYNEQFF
.	TRBV30	TRBJ1-1	.	TGTGCCTGGAGTTCCAGGACAGAATGGGTATCGGAAGCTTTCTTT	CAWSSRTEWVSEAFF
.	TRBV19	TRBJ2-5	TRBD2	TGTGCCAGTCACCCGGGGTCGGGGGGAGAGACCCAGTACTTC	CASHPGSGGETQYF
.	TRBV19	TRBJ1-5	TRBD1	TGTGCCAGTAATCAGGGGGCGAGCAATCAGCCCCAGCATTTT	CASNQGASNQPQHF
.	TRBV6-1	TRBJ1-2	TRBD1	TGTGCCAGCAGTGACCTTCCCGGGACAGGGGGTTTCGTGTGGGGCACCTTC	CASSDLPGTGGFVWGTF
.	TRBV11-2	TRBJ2-6	.	TGTGCCAGCAGCTTAGTGTCGGGGGCCAACGTCCTGACTTTC	CASSLVSGANVLTF
.	TRBV11-3	TRBJ2-3	TRBD1	TGTGCCAGCAGCCCCCTGAGGGGGCGGACGCAGTATTTT	CASSPLRGRTQYF
.	TRBV6-5	TRBJ2-7	TRBD1	TGTGCCAGCAATTGGACAGGGGAGGACGAGCAGTACTTC	CASNWTGEDEQYF
.	TRBV30	TRBJ2-5	.	TGTGCCTGGAGTGCAAAACAAGAGACCCAGTACTTC	CAWSAKQETQYF
.	TRBV18	TRBJ2-2	TRBD2	TGTGCCAGCTCGGGACTAGCGGGGGTATCGAACACCGGGGAGCTGTTTTTT	CASSGLAGVSNTGELFF
.	TRBV18	TRBJ2-1	.	TGTGCCAGCTCAGCCCGCGACAGCAATGAGCAGTTCTTC	CASSARDSNEQFF
.	TRBV6-6	TRBJ2-5	.	TGTGCCAGCAGTTACTCCGAGCCCGGACACGCTGGGACCCAGTACTTC	CASSYSEPGHAGTQYF
.	TRBV5-1	TRBJ2-3	TRBD1	TGCGCCAGCAGCCCCGGGACAGGACAACTGCATACGCAGTATTTT	CASSPGTGQLHTQYF
.	TRBV19	TRBJ1-1	.	TGTGCCAGTAGTTTTGGGACTTCGAACACTGAAGCTTTCTTT	CASSFGTSNTEAFF
.	TRBV11-3	TRBJ1-5	TRBD1	TGTGCCAGCAGCCAGCTAAAGATTACAGGGGACAATCAGCCCCAGCATTTT	CASSQLKITGDNQPQHF
.	TRBV19	TRBJ2-1	TRBD2	TGTGCCAGTAGGAGGACGGGAGGGCCCGGTGAGCAGTTCTTC	CASRRTGGPGEQFF
.	TRBV30	TRBJ2-5	TRBD1	TGTGCCTGGAGAACCCCAAACAGGGGGCGTCAAGAGACCCAGTACTTC	CAWRTPNRGRQETQYF
.	TRBV5-1	TRBJ2-1	TRBD2	TGCGCCAGCAGCGTCTCTAGCGGGGTCTCCTACAATGAGCAGTTCTTC	CASSVSSGVSYNEQFF
.	TRBV7-2	TRBJ2-1	TRBD2	TGTGCCAGCAGCTTTAGCGGGAGTTACAATGAGCAGTTCTTC	CASSFSGSYNEQFF
once	TRBV15	TRBJ1-1	.	TGTGCCACCAGCGGAGACAGGATGGGCATGAACACTGAAGCTTTCTTT	CATSGDRMGMNTEAFF
.	TRBV11-3	TRBJ1-3	.	TGTGCCAGCAGCTTAGTCAGAGGAGACACCATATATTTT	CASSLVRGDTIYF
.	TRBV12-3/TRBV12-4	TRBJ1-2	.	TGTGCCAGCAGTTTAGTAGAAAACTATGGCTACACCTTC	CASSLVENYGYTF
.	TRBV7-2	TRBJ2-6	.	TGTGCCAGCAGCCCCACCTGGGGCGCCAACGTCCTGACTTTC	CASSPTWGANVLTF
few	TRBV10-3	TRBJ1-6	.	TGTGCCATCTCGCAGGCAGGGCAGGGGAATTCACCCCTCCACTTT	CAISQAGQGNSPLHF
.	TRBV28	TRBJ1-1	.	TGTGCCAGCAGTTTTAAGCCCGGGACTGACGCTGAAGCTTTCTTT	CASSFKPGTDAEAFF
.	TRBV19	TRBJ2-2	.	TGTGCCAGTTCACAGGTCCCCGGGGAGCTGTTTTTT	CASSQVPGELFF
.	TRBV5-1	TRBJ2-3	TRBD2	TGCGCCAGCAGCTCAGGACTAGCGGGAGGCCACACAGATACGCAGTATTTT	CASSSGLAGGHTDTQYF
.	TRBV28	TRBJ1-5	.	TGTGCCAGCAGCCCGCCGGGGTTAGAACCCCAGCATTTT	CASSPPGLEPQHF